One and the same sample provided the 5 T cell receptor beta chains below, sequenced in a study of blood T cell repertoires in COVID-19. Sequencing used immunoSEQ multiplex PCR; TCRdb keeps in-frame clones, though not all of them. The top ten hold approximately 31% of the sample, which has approximately 94,000 clones, about 77% seen once. Sequencing used peripheral blood. The receptors here all came from a man aged 65 to 85 with active or convalescent COVID-19.

This chain uses TRBV3-1 (or the pseudogene TRBV3-2) with TRBJ1-2; 7 nucleotides match TRBD1. The V segment lost 1 base and the J segment 4 bases; nucleotides outside the gene matches: 6. The CDR3 runs to 15 residues. From germline, CDR1 is LGHDT and CDR2 YNNKEL (reference sequence). The CDR3 protein is CASSQGTGVTYGYTF. DNA for the CDR3: TGTGCCAGCAGCCAAGGGACAGGTGTTACCTATGGCTACACCTTC.

The CDR3 reads CASSNRGGPGDTQYF. The CDR3 coding sequence is TGTGCCAGCAGTAATCGCGGGGGGCCAGGAGATACGCAGTATTTT. This chain links TRBV6-2 or TRBV6-3 with TRBJ2-3; 8 positions agree with TRBD2. The trim removed 5 bases at V and 5 bases at J, leaving 9 bases unmatched. The germline V gene encodes CDR1 MNHEY and CDR2 SVGEGT. The CDR3 is 15 residues long.

This clone was detected once. The J gene is TRBJ1-5, the V gene TRBV4-2; D may be TRBD1 (5 bases). Germline V CDR1 and CDR2: LGHNA, YNFKEQ. This CDR3 is 14 amino acids long. V dropped 0 bases and J dropped 5 bases, with 8 bases sitting between them. The CDR3 loop is CASSQDIGDQPQHF. CDR3 in DNA: TGTGCCAGCAGCCAAGATATAGGGGATCAGCCCCAGCATTTT.

Only one count was recorded for this clone. The rearrangement links TRBV28 to TRBJ1-5; TRBD1 is a possible D gene (6 bases). Germline V gives CDR1 MDHEN, CDR2 SYDVKM. Trimming left V 3 bases short and J 2 bases short, with 20 bases between. The CDR3 has 18 residues. The CDR3 DNA reads as TGTGCCAGCAGTTTGGAGCGGGGGGGGCAATTCGGCAATCAGCCCCAGCATTTT. It is translated as CASSLERGGQFGNQPQHF.

The V and J genes are TRBV2 and TRBJ1-5; D may be TRBD1 (6 bases). This CDR3 is 14 amino acids long. The germline V gene has CDR1 SNHLY and CDR2 FYNNEI. V lost 9 bases and J 0 bases, leaving 12 bases between the germline ends. The CDR3 region is CASGRGNSNQPQHF. As DNA, the CDR3 is TGTGCCAGTGGGAGGGGGAATAGCAATCAGCCCCAGCATTTT.